This record looks at one T cell receptor (beta chain) sequence and its context. This clonotype has only a few counts. The antigen this receptor binds is unknown. The sample holds no much larger clone one base away, and base qualities are not on file. The sample comes from a study of blood T cells in healthy people across ages (dated by TCRdb to between 2014 and 2017). Context from the whole study: In model experiments, roughly one uniquely barcoded TCR beta cDNA molecule per two T cells was captured by template switching. To avoid experimental bias, donors of different ages were spread randomly across the sequencing lanes. The study analyzed two additional independent replicas of 1 million unique cDNA reads from the same blood draw for two donors, one aged 18 to 30 and one aged 80 or older. Four age groups were formed from the donors: young (average about 17 years), middle-aged (around 40), aged (about 62) and long-lived (around 82). To track age-related changes in TCR beta repertoire diversity, the study relied on deep sequencing normalized with unique cDNA molecular identifiers.

The library was generated by 5' RACE. The run used an Illumina HiSeq 2500. A second PCR of about 7 to 12 cycles was run with a J-beta primer mix and a sample-barcoded 5' primer. Each TCR beta cDNA molecule received a unique molecular identifier from a template-switch 5' adaptor carrying 12 random nucleotides. At least 3 million CDR3-containing paired-end reads were obtained from each sample. The Mint cDNA synthesis kit, primed by a TRBC-specific oligonucleotide, was used to synthesize first-strand cDNA from all RNA. Following uracil-DNA glycosylase treatment, a first 18-cycle PCR with universal primers M1SS and BC2_uni_R was performed on all cDNA. Processing in the source paper ran as follows. Each sample was normalized by randomly selecting 1 million high-quality reads, each carrying a distinct molecular identifier. Reads with shared molecular identifiers were discarded instead of being binned into consensus sequences. CDR3 identification, clonotype clustering and error correction used MiTCR with a Q25 quality threshold and the strictest error-elimination algorithm. A nonparametric unseen species model with Euler transformation was used to estimate a lower bound on total TCR beta diversity. Through fastp at Q25 and MiXCR, TCRdb rebuilt clones from the public reads, retaining in-frame beta chains. Each CDR3 protein appears once, grouped with its most common genes and DNA. TCRdb, rather than the study authors, made the V and J calls. The table for this sample lists 1,300,000 or so distinct CDR3 sequences; around 59% of them were counted only once. Of the sample, roughly 6.3% is held by the ten largest clones.

Measured from the cysteine to the phenylalanine, the CDR3 is 16 residues long. The read is trimmed to its CDR3 DNA, 48 bases read in frame from base 1. The germline V gene sets CDR1 to SGHAT and CDR2 to FQNNGV. Between the V and J ends, shortened by 1 base and 0 bases respectively, the junction contains 13 bases. The roughly 39 donors, aged about 6 to 95 years, were systemically healthy Caucasian individuals from Russia. Each donor gave 8 to 10 milliliters of peripheral blood, collected into EDTA-treated Vacutainer tubes. Ficoll-Paque density-gradient centrifugation was used to isolate PBMCs, with at least 7 million obtained per sample. Total RNA was extracted from PBMCs with Trizol reagent, with at least 5 micrograms obtained per sample. Naive CD45RAhigh/CD27high T cell percentages were measured by flow cytometry on a PBMC aliquot from every donor. Points the paper makes about the study in general: Because donor CMV infection status was unknown, age-related changes in expanded clonotypes were potentially confounded. Total diversity estimates from one million sequenced T cells were considered lower bounds and underestimates. Because profiling used bulk unsorted PBMCs, naive and antigen-experienced compartments could not be compared conclusively. Compared with the aged group, the long-lived group had more naive CD4+ T cells, fewer expanded clones and increased TCR diversity, a pattern suggesting age selection. Observed TCR beta diversity per million T cells fell roughly linearly with age, and a significant reduction was already apparent by age approximately 40. The percentage of naive T cells measured by flow cytometry correlated strongly with observed TCR beta diversity.

The origin of this receptor is a young man in good health. Input material: blood. The rearrangement combines TRBV11-2 with TRBJ2-7; the D gene could be TRBD1 or TRBD2, each one agreeing over 5 bases. For the CDR3, the sequence is CASSLATGPISYEQYF. The nucleotide sequence is given as TGTGCCAGCAGCTTAGCGACGGGGCCTATCTCCTACGAGCAGTACTTC. Reference TRBV11-2 and TRBJ2-7 proteins supply the regions before and after the CDR3; the full variable domain is: EAGVAQSPRYKIIEKRQSVAFWCNPISGHATLYWYQQILGQGPKLLIQFQNNGVVDDSQLPKDRFSAERLKGVDSTLKIQPAKLEDSAVYLCASSLATGPISYEQYFGPGTRLTVT.